This T cell receptor (beta chain) was recovered during a study of spatial heterogeneity in lung cancer. One entry per CDR3 protein, called by TCRdb with MiXCR from the 5' RACE reads. The sample shows tens of thousands of distinct CDR3 sequences, approximately 7.5% of them seen only once. This clonotype was recorded many times. This CDR3 is built from 15 residues. The ends were cut back, 7 bases at V and 0 bases at J, with 14 bases in the middle. CDR1 is SNHLY and CDR2 is FYNNEI in the germline V gene. The time point: blood at routine non-recurrence follow-up after resection. In each case, whole RNA from tumor, nontumor lung or frozen PBMC was sequenced unsorted.

The chain couples TRBV2 to TRBJ2-3, with a tentative D call TRBD2 (6 bases). The sample consisted of PBMCs, taken at follow-up. The receptor was derived from a male donor with early-stage non-small cell lung cancer. CDR3 nucleotide sequence: TGTGCCAGCATCTGGAGGGTGGCTAGCACAGATACGCAGTATTTT. Its translation: CASIWRVASTDTQYF.